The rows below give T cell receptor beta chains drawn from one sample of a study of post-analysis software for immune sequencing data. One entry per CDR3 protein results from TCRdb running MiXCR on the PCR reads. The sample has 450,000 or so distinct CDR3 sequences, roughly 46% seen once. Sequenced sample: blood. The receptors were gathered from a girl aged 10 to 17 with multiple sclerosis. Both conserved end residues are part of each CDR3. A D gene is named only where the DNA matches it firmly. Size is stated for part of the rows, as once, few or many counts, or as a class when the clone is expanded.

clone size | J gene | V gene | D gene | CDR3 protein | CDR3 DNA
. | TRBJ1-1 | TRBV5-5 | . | CASSTGAGPTEAFF | TGTGCCAGCAGCACGGGAGCAGGGCCCACTGAAGCTTTCTTT
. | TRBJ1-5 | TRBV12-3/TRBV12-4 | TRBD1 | CASSASGTENQPQHF | TGTGCCAGCAGTGCATCCGGGACAGAGAATCAGCCCCAGCATTTT
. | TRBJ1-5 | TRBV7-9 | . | CASSLAKGLDPGKQPQHF | TGTGCCAGCAGCTTAGCGAAAGGACTGGACCCCGGTAAGCAGCCCCAGCATTTT
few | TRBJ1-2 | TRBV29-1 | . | CSVDPPGGNYGYTF | TGCAGCGTGGACCCTCCGGGCGGGAACTATGGCTACACCTTC
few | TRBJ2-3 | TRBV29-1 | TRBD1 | CSVAGTGLTDTQYF | TGCAGCGTCGCCGGGACAGGGCTCACAGATACGCAGTATTTT
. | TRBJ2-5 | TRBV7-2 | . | CASSFPSGATQYF | TGTGCCAGCAGCTTTCCCTCTGGGGCGACCCAGTACTTC
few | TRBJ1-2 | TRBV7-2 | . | CASSRTPQANYGYTF | TGTGCCAGCAGCAGGACCCCCCAGGCTAACTATGGCTACACCTTC
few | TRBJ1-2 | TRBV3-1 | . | CASSQAGLNYGYTF | TGTGCCAGCAGCCAAGCGGGACTGAACTATGGCTACACCTTC
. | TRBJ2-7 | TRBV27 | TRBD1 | CASRPGQGDEQYF | TGTGCCAGCAGACCGGGACAGGGAGACGAGCAGTACTTC
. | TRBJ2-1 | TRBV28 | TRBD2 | CASSFGGEARNEQFF | TGTGCCAGCAGTTTCGGGGGGGAGGCTCGCAATGAGCAGTTCTTC
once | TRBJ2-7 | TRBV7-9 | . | CASSLGSVYHSYEQYF | TGTGCCAGCAGCTTAGGAAGCGTCTACCACTCCTACGAGCAGTACTTC
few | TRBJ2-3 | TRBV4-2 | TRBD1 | CASSPSDREDTQYF | TGTGCCAGCAGCCCCTCAGACAGGGAAGATACGCAGTATTTT
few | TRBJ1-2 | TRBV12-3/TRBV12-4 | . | CASSAAPNYGYTF | TGTGCCAGCAGCGCTGCTCCCAACTATGGCTACACCTTC
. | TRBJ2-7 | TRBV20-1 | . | CSARDPVHSGSYEQYF | TGCAGTGCTAGAGACCCGGTCCATAGCGGTTCCTACGAGCAGTACTTC
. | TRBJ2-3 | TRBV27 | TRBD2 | CASSLFAGAIDTQYF | TGTGCCAGCAGTTTATTCGCGGGAGCCATAGATACGCAGTATTTT
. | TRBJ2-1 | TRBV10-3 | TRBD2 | CAISESGTINEQFF | TGTGCCATCAGTGAGTCCGGGACTATCAATGAGCAGTTCTTC
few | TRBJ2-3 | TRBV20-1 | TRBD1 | CSADRQGPTDTQYF | TGCAGTGCTGATCGACAGGGCCCCACAGATACGCAGTATTTT
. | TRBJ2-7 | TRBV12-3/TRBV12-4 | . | CASSPWAGDYEQYF | TGTGCCAGCAGTCCCTGGGCAGGGGACTACGAGCAGTACTTC
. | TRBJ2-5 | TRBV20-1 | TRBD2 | CSALGLAPRGYNEQYF | TGCAGTGCCCTGGGACTAGCGCCGAGAGGGTACAATGAGCAGTACTTC
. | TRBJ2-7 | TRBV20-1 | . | CSARDYKYEQYF | TGCAGTGCTAGAGATTATAAGTACGAGCAGTACTTC
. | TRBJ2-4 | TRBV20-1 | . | CSARGTAKNIQYF | TGCAGTGCTAGGGGGACCGCCAAAAACATTCAGTACTTC
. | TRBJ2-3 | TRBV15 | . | CATSPHQGSTDTQYF | TGTGCCACCAGCCCACACCAAGGTAGCACAGATACGCAGTATTTT
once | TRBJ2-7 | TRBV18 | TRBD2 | CASSPGEGQYF | TGTGCCAGCTCACCGGGGGAGGGGCAGTACTTC
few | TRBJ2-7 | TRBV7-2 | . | CASRRDVLAYEQYF | TGTGCCAGCAGACGGGACGTACTAGCCTACGAGCAGTACTTC
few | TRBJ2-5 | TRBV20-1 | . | CSARDGPLNAQYF | TGCAGTGCTCGGGACGGACCCCTGAACGCGCAGTACTTC
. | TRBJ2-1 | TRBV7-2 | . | CASSSPLLNEQFF | TGTGCCAGCAGCTCCCCCCTATTGAATGAGCAGTTCTTC
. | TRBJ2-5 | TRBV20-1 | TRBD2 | CSARGGGLAGEETQYF | TGCAGTGCTAGAGGGGGAGGGCTAGCGGGAGAAGAGACCCAGTACTTC
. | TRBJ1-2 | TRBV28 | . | CASSLMGRGYGYTF | TGTGCCAGCAGTTTAATGGGCCGCGGCTATGGCTACACCTTC
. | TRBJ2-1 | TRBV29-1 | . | CSVEGLGIYRNEQFF | TGCAGCGTTGAAGGGCTAGGAATCTATCGGAATGAGCAGTTCTTC
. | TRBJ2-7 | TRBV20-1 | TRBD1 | CSAPTGRGSYEQYF | TGCAGTGCGCCGACAGGGCGTGGATCCTACGAGCAGTACTTC
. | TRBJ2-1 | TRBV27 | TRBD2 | CASSLKRTSGSTNEQFF | TGTGCCAGCAGTCTCAAAAGGACTAGCGGGAGTACGAATGAGCAGTTCTTC
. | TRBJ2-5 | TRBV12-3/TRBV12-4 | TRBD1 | CASSHNDRVQETQYF | TGTGCCAGCAGCCATAACGACAGGGTCCAAGAGACCCAGTACTTC
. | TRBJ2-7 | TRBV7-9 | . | CANSSATGSYEQYF | TGTGCCAACAGTTCGGCGACAGGCAGCTACGAGCAGTACTTC
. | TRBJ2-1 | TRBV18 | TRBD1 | CASSPRDSHGEQFF | TGTGCCAGCTCACCACGGGACAGCCATGGTGAGCAGTTCTTC
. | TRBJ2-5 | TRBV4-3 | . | CASSQDRAGRKTQYF | TGCGCCAGCAGCCAAGATCGGGCCGGGAGAAAGACCCAGTACTTC
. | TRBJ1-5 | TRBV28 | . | CAREYRRNQPQHF | TGTGCCAGGGAATACAGAAGGAATCAGCCCCAGCATTTT